Shown below are 13 T cell receptor beta chains from a single sample sequenced in a study of post-analysis software for immune sequencing data. The authors incorporated unique molecular identifiers into the TCR beta cDNA libraries. TCRdb reprocessed the PCR reads with MiXCR, giving one entry per CDR3 protein. Of fewer than 900,000 distinct CDR3 sequences listed, 35% to 55% were seen once; the top ten hold roughly 4.5%. Study results and caveats: TRBV segments more frequent in patients than in controls numbered five and included TRBV5-6, TRBV5-1 and TRBV20-1.

Their cognate antigens are unknown. The sequenced material came from blood. Source of these receptors: a girl under 18 with multiple sclerosis.

The rearrangement joins TRBV27 to TRBJ1-1, with D perhaps matching TRBD1 (5 bases). Germline lookup yields CDR1 MNHEY and CDR2 SMNVEV (reference sequence). The ends were cut back, 9 bases at V and 5 bases at J, with 13 bases in the middle. This CDR3 has 12 amino acids. In DNA, the CDR3 is TGTGCCAGTGGGGCGCCCCTGACTGAAGCTTTCTTT. This codes for CASGAPLTEAFF.

This clonotype was detected a few times. The rearrangement links TRBV29-1 to TRBJ1-2; tentative D call: TRBD1 (6 bases). Germline CDR1 reads SQVTM; CDR2 reads ANQGSEA. The V gene lost 4 bases and the J gene lost 8 bases, with 20 bases spanning the gap. The CDR3 totals 14 residues. The CDR3 spells CSVVGGGKGEGYTF. CDR3 bases: TGCAGCGTTGTAGGGGGGGGCAAGGGCGAGGGCTACACCTTC. Variable domain in full (rest from reference TRBV29-1 and TRBJ1-2): SAVISQKPSRDICQRGTSLTIQCQVDSQVTMMFWYRQQPGQSLTLIATANQGSEATYESGFVIDKFPISRPNLTFSTLTVSNMSPEDSSIYLCSVVGGGKGEGYTFGSGTRLTVV.

The chain employs TRBV12-3 or TRBV12-4 and TRBJ1-5; TRBD1 is a possible D gene (5 bases). V was pared by 10 bases and J by 9 bases, with 19 bases between. CDR3 length: 13 residues. The DNA of the CDR3 is TGTGCCACCTCAGAGGGGACTATGCGGCCCCAGCATTTT. Encoded protein: CATSEGTMRPQHF.

CDR3 bases: TGTGCCAGCAGTTGGGACAGGGGGAATTCACCCCTCCACTTT. This encodes CASSWDRGNSPLHF. This sequence joins TRBV12-3 or TRBV12-4 and TRBJ1-6, with 11 bases lining up with TRBD1. This CDR3 comprises 14 residues. Unmatched junction bases numbered 0, after V lost 4 bases and J lost 7 bases.

This clonotype was detected only a few times. The chain is built from TRBV20-1 and TRBJ1-1; possible D gene TRBD1, 5 bases. The ends were cut back, 3 bases at V and 6 bases at J, with 14 bases in the middle. This CDR3 is built from 13 residues. Germline V gene data show CDR1 as DFQATT and CDR2 as SNEGSKA (reference sequence). In DNA, the CDR3 is TGCAGTGCTAGCAAAGGGGATTGGGCTGAAGCTTTCTTT. It yields the protein CSASKGDWAEAFF.

The chain joins TRBV28 to TRBJ2-7; D is possibly TRBD1 (6 bases). Germline V gene lookup returns CDR1 MDHEN and CDR2 SYDVKM. The CDR3 is made up of 15 amino acids. Deletions cut 5 bases from V and 2 bases from J, with 16 bases between. The CDR3 spells CASSGPLGATYEQYF. The DNA of the CDR3 is TGTGCCAGCAGTGGCCCCCTGGGGGCTACCTACGAGCAGTACTTC. Drawing the rest from reference TRBV28 and TRBJ2-7, the complete variable domain is DVKVTQSSRYLVKRTGEKVFLECVQDMDHENMFWYRQDPGLGLRLIYFSYDVKMKEKGDIPEGYSVSREKKERFSLILESASTNQTSMYLCASSGPLGATYEQYFGPGTRLTVT.

This chain joins TRBV20-1 and TRBJ2-7, with D hard to call. V gave up 1 base and J gave up 4 bases, with 14 bases separating them. Germline CDR1 reads DFQATT; CDR2 reads SNEGSKA (reference sequence). The length of the CDR3 is 14 residues. The CDR3 loop reads CSARVPERSYEQYF. As DNA, the CDR3 is TGCAGTGCTAGAGTCCCAGAGCGCTCTTACGAGCAGTACTTC.

The gene calls are TRBV4-2 and TRBJ1-1; the D gene is possibly TRBD1 (5 bases). Germline-derived CDR1 and CDR2 are LGHNA and YNFKEQ. The CDR3 consists of 18 residues. Trimming took 4 bases from V and 3 from J, leaving 24 bases between them. The CDR3 reads CASSRLIGPRGGYTEAFF. CDR3 coding DNA: TGTGCCAGCAGCCGACTAATCGGGCCTCGGGGCGGGTACACTGAAGCTTTCTTT.

This clonotype was detected a few times. The rearrangement links TRBV4-1 to TRBJ2-5; D not resolved. The DNA end is a closer match to TRBJ2-7, so the J assignment may be wrong. This CDR3 spans 15 amino acids. Germline values: CDR1 MGHRA, CDR2 YSYEKL. The CDR3 sequence: CASSQGTAAAYEQYF. The CDR3 DNA follows: TGCGCCAGCAGCCAAGGAACGGCCGCAGCATACGAGCAGTACTTC.

The chain is built from TRBV29-1 and TRBJ2-7; tentatively, D is TRBD2 (5 bases). This CDR3 is built from 13 residues. V lost 4 bases to trimming and J lost 6 bases, with 16 bases between them. CDR1 is SQVTM, CDR2 ANQGSEA, per germline. The CDR3 is CSVGREQTLEQYF. CDR3 nucleotides: TGCAGCGTTGGTCGGGAACAGACCCTCGAGCAGTACTTC.

The chain uses TRBV5-1 and TRBJ2-4; possible D gene TRBD2, 5 bases. With the DNA end fitting TRBJ2-7 better, the J assignment may be wrong. CDR1 is SGHRS, CDR2 YFSETQ, per germline. The CDR3 is 15 residues long. The DNA for the CDR3 is TGCGCCAGCAGCTTGGGCCAGCGAGGGATCTACGAGCAGTACTTC. This codes for CASSLGQRGIYEQYF.

V and J are TRBV12-3 or TRBV12-4 and TRBJ2-7, with no clear D. V dropped 6 bases and J dropped 3 bases, with 18 bases sitting between them. This CDR3 contains 15 residues. CDR3 in amino acids: CASSAVNMGLYEQYF. In nucleotides, the CDR3 is TGTGCCAGCAGCGCCGTCAATATGGGTCTCTACGAGCAGTACTTC.

The chain couples TRBV7-2 to TRBJ2-7; D tentatively reads TRBD1 or TRBD2 (5 bases each). Trimming took 5 bases from V and 7 from J, leaving 21 bases between them. The CDR3 spans 15 residues. Germline CDR1 is SGHTA and CDR2 is FQGNSA. CDR3 DNA sequence: TGTGCCAGCAGCCCTCGGGCTGAAGCATGGGGGGAGCAGTACTTC. Its translation: CASSPRAEAWGEQYF.